Below are 19 T cell receptor beta chains sequenced from a single sample in a study of PD-L1 blockade in urothelial cancer. Produced via immunoSEQ multiplex PCR; TCRdb's table is partial and in-frame only. Of approximately 41,000 clones detected, about 85% appear once; the ten largest clones hold around 15%. Time point: pretreatment peripheral blood. The sequenced sample was PBMCs, obtained around atezolizumab (anti-PD-L1) treatment. The source of these receptors is a man of 80 years or more with urothelial cancer.

V is TRBV18 and J is TRBJ2-7; TRBD2 is a possible D gene (5 bases). This CDR3 region has 13 residues. Trimming cost V 6 bases and J 1 base, with 10 bases left between them. CDR1 KGHSH and CDR2 LQKENI come from the germline V gene. The CDR3 nucleotides read TGTGCCAGCTCCCCGCCGGGATCCTACGAGCAGTACTTC. This gives the protein CASSPPGSYEQYF.

The chain is built from TRBV7-5 and TRBJ2-2; TRBD2 is taken as the D call from the table, unchecked against the DNA. TRBV7-5 constitutes a pseudogene. CDR3 length equals 18 residues. Here the CDR3 DNA reads TGTGTCAGAAGCCCTCCGGGGGCGGGAGGGCCCAAGGACGGGGAGCTGTTTTTT. It encodes CVRSPPGAGGPKDGELFF.

The chain is built from TRBV2 and TRBJ2-2; D call uncertain. Germline CDR1 SNHLY, CDR2 FYNNEI. The CDR3 extends over 13 amino acids. Between the trimmed V and J ends, which lost 5 bases and 7 bases, there was a span of 11 bases. The CDR3 reads CASSPEVDGELFF. DNA for the CDR3: TGTGCCAGCAGTCCAGAAGTCGACGGGGAGCTGTTTTTT.

CDR3 bases: TGTGCCAGCAGTGATACCCTGGGACTAGCAAATGAGCAGTTCTTC. This translates into CASSDTLGLANEQFF. This chain links TRBV6-6 with TRBJ2-1, with TRBD2 matching over 9 bases. Germline trimming cut 5 bases from V and 7 bases from J; bases unmatched to any gene: 9. The CDR3 is 15 amino acids. CDR1 is MNHNY, CDR2 SVGAGI, per germline (reference sequence).

This clone was observed a handful of times. CDR3 sequence: CASSSRGTENTEAFF. The DNA for the CDR3 is TGTGCCAGCAGTTCTCGTGGGACAGAGAACACTGAAGCTTTCTTT. The genes are TRBV6-1 and TRBJ1-1, with 7 bases identical to TRBD1. The CDR3 is made up of 15 amino acids. With V trimmed by 5 bases and J by 1 base, 7 bases remained unmatched. CDR1 and CDR2 from the germline V gene are MNHNS and SASEGT.

The chain couples TRBV5-1 to TRBJ2-7, with 7 bases identical to TRBD1. Germline assignment: CDR1 SGHRS and CDR2 YFSETQ. There are 14 residues in the CDR3. After removal of 7 bases from V and 3 bases from J, the junction contained 10 bases not matched to a gene. In nucleotides, the CDR3 is TGCGCCAGCGGCGCCGGGACAGAATTCTACGAGCAGTACTTC. As protein: CASGAGTEFYEQYF.

J is TRBJ1-3 and V is TRBV19, with D uncertain. Germline loops: CDR1 LNHDA, CDR2 SQIVND (reference sequence). CDR3 length equals 11 residues. The V and J ends lost 10 bases and 0 bases respectively, with 4 bases between them. The CDR3 nucleotides read TGTGCCACGAGCTCTGGAAACACCATATATTTT. This sequence encodes CATSSGNTIYF. The complete variable domain, with remaining parts taken from reference TRBV19 and TRBJ1-3, reads DGGITQSPKYLFRKEGQNVTLSCEQNLNHDAMYWYRQDPGQGLRLIYYSQIVNDFQKGDIAEGYSVSREKKESFPLTVTSAQKNPTAFYLCATSSGNTIYFGEGSWLTVV.

This chain links TRBV5-6 with TRBJ2-2; weak D call: TRBD2 (5 bases). V dropped 1 base and J dropped 2 bases, with 12 bases sitting between them. The CDR3 totals 16 residues. Germline loops: CDR1 SGHDT, CDR2 YYEEEE. As DNA, the CDR3 is TGTGCCAGCAGCTTGTTGTCGGGAACTAACACCGGGGAGCTGTTTTTT. Translating gives CASSLLSGTNTGELFF.

The chain carries TRBV6-1 and TRBJ1-1, with D tentatively TRBD1 (6 bases). Germline-derived CDR1 and CDR2 are MNHNS and SASEGT. With 5 bases removed from V and 1 base from J, the gap between germline ends came to 14 bases. The CDR3 runs 15 residues. Here the CDR3 DNA reads TGTGCCAGCAGTCCTCAGGACAGTCGGAACACTGAAGCTTTCTTT. It encodes CASSPQDSRNTEAFF.

This rearrangement joins TRBV15 to TRBJ1-3, with D uncertain. In germline, CDR1 is LNHNV, CDR2 YYDKDF (reference sequence). The CDR3 runs to 12 residues. V gave up 1 base and J gave up 9 bases, with 7 bases separating them. The CDR3 protein is CATSRGATTIYF. The DNA for the CDR3 is TGTGCCACCAGCAGAGGGGCCACCACCATATATTTT.

V usage is TRBV30 and J usage is TRBJ2-5; 13 bases map to TRBD2. The CDR3 extends over 16 amino acids. Germline-derived CDR1 and CDR2 are GTSNPN and SVGIG (reference sequence). Trimming cost V 1 base and J 3 bases; bases outside gene matches: 5. In nucleotides, the CDR3 is TGTGCCTGGAGTGGGACTAGCGGGAGTTCGGAAGAGACCCAGTACTTC. Its protein product is CAWSGTSGSSEETQYF.

The chain links TRBV12-5 to TRBJ2-7; 7 nucleotides align to TRBD2. Per germline, CDR1 LGHNT and CDR2 FRNRAP. The V and J ends lost 5 bases and 2 bases, in that order; junction bases with no gene match: 9. The CDR3 length is 15 residues. CDR3 coding DNA: TGTGCTAGTGGTCTCCGCGGGGGACCCGCCTACGAGCAGTACTTC. The encoded protein is CASGLRGGPAYEQYF.

This clone was counted only a few times. This chain links TRBV2 with TRBJ1-2; D remains ambiguous. CDR1 SNHLY and CDR2 FYNNEI come from the germline V gene. V lost 3 bases to trimming and J lost 10 bases, with 12 bases between them. The CDR3 is made up of 12 amino acids. In DNA, the CDR3 is TGTGCCAGCAGTGAGGACGGGGATGACTACACCTTC. Translation: CASSEDGDDYTF.

This chain joins TRBV6-5 and TRBJ1-1, with D possibly being TRBD1 (5 bases). Germline V gives CDR1 MNHEY, CDR2 SVGAGI. V lost 5 bases and J 11 bases, leaving 21 bases between the germline ends. The CDR3 sequence is 14 residues long. CDR3 bases: TGTGCCAGCAGTCAGAACGGGGGACTAACCGAGGCTTTCTTT. Amino acid sequence: CASSQNGGLTEAFF.

The rearrangement joins TRBV5-4 to TRBJ1-2, with D perhaps matching TRBD1 (5 bases). This CDR3 comprises 13 residues. Trimming removed 3 bases from V and 4 bases from J, with 10 bases in between. The germline V gene encodes CDR1 SGHNT and CDR2 YYREEE (reference sequence). CDR3 in DNA: TGTGCCAGCAGCTCCCCAGGGTTCTATGGCTACACCTTC. Protein product: CASSSPGFYGYTF.

The chain links TRBV5-1 to TRBJ1-2, with TRBD1 identical over 9 bases. Germline V lookup: CDR1 SGHRS, CDR2 YFSETQ. V shed 3 bases and J 9 bases; nucleotides not matched to a gene: 12. The CDR3 loop spans 15 amino acids. In nucleotides, the CDR3 is TGCGCCAGCAGCTACGGGGACAGGGAGGGCAGGAGCTACACCTTC. It encodes CASSYGDREGRSYTF.

This chain connects TRBV18 to TRBJ2-7; TRBD1 aligns across 7 bases. The ends lost 8 bases at V and 0 bases at J; junction bases unmatched: 7. Germline CDR1 is KGHSH and CDR2 is LQKENI. The CDR3 consists of 14 residues. Here the CDR3 reads CASTTGRSSYEQYF. The CDR3 nucleotides read TGTGCCAGCACGACAGGGCGCAGCTCCTACGAGCAGTACTTC.

The V call is TRBV19, the J call TRBJ1-5; D uncertain. The CDR3 spans 16 residues. Per germline, CDR1 LNHDA and CDR2 SQIVND (reference sequence). Trimming shortened V by 7 bases and J by 0 bases, and 16 bases separated the two germline ends. The CDR3 nucleotides read TGTGCCAGTACCACCATGGAGGGTTATAGCAATCAGCCCCAGCATTTT. It translates to CASTTMEGYSNQPQHF.

This chain joins TRBV5-4 and TRBJ2-7; the match to TRBD2 covers 16 bases. V gave up 0 bases and J gave up 6 bases; unmatched junction bases: 6. CDR1 is SGHNT and CDR2 is YYREEE in the germline V gene (reference sequence). This CDR3 spans 17 amino acids. CDR3 DNA sequence: TGTGCCAGCAGCTTGGATAAGGGACTAGCGGGAGGGCGCGAGCAGTACTTC. Translating gives CASSLDKGLAGGREQYF.